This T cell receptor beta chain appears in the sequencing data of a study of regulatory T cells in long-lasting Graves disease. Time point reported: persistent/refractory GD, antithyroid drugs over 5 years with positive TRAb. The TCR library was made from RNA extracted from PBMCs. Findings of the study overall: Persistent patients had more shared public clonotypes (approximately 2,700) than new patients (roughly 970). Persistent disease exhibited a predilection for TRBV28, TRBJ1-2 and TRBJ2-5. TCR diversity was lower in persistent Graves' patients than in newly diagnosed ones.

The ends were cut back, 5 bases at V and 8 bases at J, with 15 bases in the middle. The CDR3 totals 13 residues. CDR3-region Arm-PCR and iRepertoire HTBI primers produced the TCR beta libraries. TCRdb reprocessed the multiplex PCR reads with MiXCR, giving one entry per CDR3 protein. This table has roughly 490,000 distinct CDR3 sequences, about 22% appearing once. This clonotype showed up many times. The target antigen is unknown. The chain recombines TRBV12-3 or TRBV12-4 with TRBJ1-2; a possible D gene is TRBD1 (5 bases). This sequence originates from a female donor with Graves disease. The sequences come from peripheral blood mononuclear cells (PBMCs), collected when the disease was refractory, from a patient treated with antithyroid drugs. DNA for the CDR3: TGTGCCAGCAGTGGGACCCCCAGGTGGGGCTACACCTTC. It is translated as CASSGTPRWGYTF.